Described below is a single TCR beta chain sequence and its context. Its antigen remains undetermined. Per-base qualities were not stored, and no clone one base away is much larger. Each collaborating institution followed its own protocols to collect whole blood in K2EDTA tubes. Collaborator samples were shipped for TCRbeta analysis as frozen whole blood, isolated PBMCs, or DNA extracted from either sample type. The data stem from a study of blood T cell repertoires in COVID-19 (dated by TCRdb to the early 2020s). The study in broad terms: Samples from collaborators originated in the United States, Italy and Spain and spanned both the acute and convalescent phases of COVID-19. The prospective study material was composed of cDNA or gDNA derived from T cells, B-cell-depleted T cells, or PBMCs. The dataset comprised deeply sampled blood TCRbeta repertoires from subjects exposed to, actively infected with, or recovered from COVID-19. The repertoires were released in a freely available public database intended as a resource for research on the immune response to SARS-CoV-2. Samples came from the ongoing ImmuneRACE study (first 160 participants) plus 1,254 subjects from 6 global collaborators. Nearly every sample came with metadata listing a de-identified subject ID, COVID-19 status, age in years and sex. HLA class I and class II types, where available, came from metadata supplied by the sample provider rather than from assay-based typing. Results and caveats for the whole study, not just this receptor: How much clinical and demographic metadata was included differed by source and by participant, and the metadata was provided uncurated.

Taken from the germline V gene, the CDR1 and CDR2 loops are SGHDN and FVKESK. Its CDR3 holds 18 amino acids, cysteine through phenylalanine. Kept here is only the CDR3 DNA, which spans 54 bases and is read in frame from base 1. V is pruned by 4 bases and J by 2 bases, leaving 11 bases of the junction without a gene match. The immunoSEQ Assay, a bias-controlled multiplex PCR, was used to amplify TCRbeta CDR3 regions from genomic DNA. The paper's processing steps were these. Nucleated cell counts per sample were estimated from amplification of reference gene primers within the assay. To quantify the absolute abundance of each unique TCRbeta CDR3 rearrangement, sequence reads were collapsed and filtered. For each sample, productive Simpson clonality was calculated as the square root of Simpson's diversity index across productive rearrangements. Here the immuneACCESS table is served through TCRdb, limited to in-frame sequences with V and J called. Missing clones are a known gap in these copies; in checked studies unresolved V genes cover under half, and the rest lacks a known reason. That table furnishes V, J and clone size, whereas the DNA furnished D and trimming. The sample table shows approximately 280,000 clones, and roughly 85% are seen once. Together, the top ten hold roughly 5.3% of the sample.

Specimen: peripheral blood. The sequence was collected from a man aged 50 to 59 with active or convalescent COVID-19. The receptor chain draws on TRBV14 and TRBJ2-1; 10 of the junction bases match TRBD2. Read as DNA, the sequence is TGTGCCAGCAGCCGACTGAACCAGCGGGAGGGCCCCTACAATGAGCAGTTCTTC. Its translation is CASSRLNQREGPYNEQFF.